The 28 T cell receptor beta chains reported below all come from one sample, sequenced in a study of shared clonotypes between healthy human individuals. Using immunoSEQ multiplex PCR, the repertoire was profiled, and TCRdb retains in-frame clones only, with some absent. The sample has about 120,000 clones, about 71% seen once. The specimen sequenced was memory CD8+ T cells sorted from blood. Subset indicated: CD45RO+ cells pooled with CCR7-negative TemRA cells. The receptors originated from a woman in her 30s in good health.

V and J are TRBV5-6 and TRBJ2-7, with 7 bases lining up with TRBD2. The CDR3 has 16 amino acids. The germline V gene has CDR1 SGHDT and CDR2 YYEEEE. V lost 4 bases to trimming and J lost 3 bases; unmatched junction nucleotides: 13. The DNA for the CDR3 is TGTGCCAGCAGCCCCTCGGGTAGCGGGTATTTCTACGAGCAGTACTTC. Amino acids: CASSPSGSGYFYEQYF.

This chain joins TRBV10-3 and TRBJ1-1; possibly TRBD1 for D (5 bases). The CDR3 has 16 residues. V lost 2 bases and J lost 4, with 17 bases in between. Germline loops: CDR1 ENHRY, CDR2 SYGVKD. The CDR3 DNA sequence: TGTGCCATCAGTGAGGCCGCGGGGGGGACGGGCACTGAAGCTTTCTTT. This sequence encodes CAISEAAGGTGTEAFF.

This clone is a singleton in its sample. The rearrangement links TRBV19 to TRBJ2-7; 7 bases are shared with TRBD1. Germline V lookup: CDR1 LNHDA, CDR2 SQIVND (reference sequence). Trimming cost V 5 bases and J 3 bases; bases outside gene matches: 10. The CDR3 runs 15 residues. The CDR3 loop is CASSLRSTGFYEQYF. CDR3 bases: TGTGCCAGTAGTCTAAGATCGACAGGGTTCTACGAGCAGTACTTC.

The chain combines TRBV5-1 with TRBJ2-5; possibly TRBD1 or TRBD2 for D (6 bases each). This CDR3 has 15 residues. Trimming shortened V by 3 bases and J by 4 bases, and 16 bases separated the two germline ends. Germline V gene lookup returns CDR1 SGHRS and CDR2 YFSETQ. The CDR3, as DNA: TGCGCCAGCAGCTCGACAACAGGGCGGGGAGAGACCCAGTACTTC. This gives the protein CASSSTTGRGETQYF.

By sample share, this clone is medium-sized. V usage is TRBV19 and J usage is TRBJ2-7; the D is unclear. The CDR3 is 11 amino acids. Germline values: CDR1 LNHDA, CDR2 SQIVND (reference sequence). Trimming took 11 bases from V and 3 from J, leaving 11 bases between them. The CDR3 here is CAVSDGYEQYF. Written as DNA, the CDR3 is TGTGCCGTGTCGGACGGCTACGAGCAGTACTTC.

The chain carries TRBV29-1 and TRBJ2-5, with TRBD1 matching 7 bases. V shed 6 bases, J shed 4 bases, and the junction held 14 bases outside the gene matches. Per germline, CDR1 SQVTM and CDR2 ANQGSEA. The CDR3 has 15 residues. The CDR3 protein is CSVGGQAQLGETQYF. The CDR3, as DNA: TGCAGCGTCGGCGGACAGGCACAATTGGGAGAGACCCAGTACTTC.

The V call is TRBV4-2, the J call TRBJ2-1, with 10 nucleotides matching TRBD2. V gave up 1 base and J gave up 0 bases; unmatched junction bases: 3. CDR3 length equals 17 residues. Germline lookup yields CDR1 LGHNA and CDR2 YNFKEQ. Here the CDR3 reads CASSQGASGSSYNEQFF. In nucleotides, the CDR3 is TGTGCCAGCAGCCAAGGGGCTAGCGGGAGCTCCTACAATGAGCAGTTCTTC.

This chain links TRBV5-6 with TRBJ1-2; 12 bases agree with TRBD1. The CDR3 covers 16 residues. The junction had 12 bases not matched to a gene; V was cut back by 5 bases and J by 7 bases. Germline-derived CDR1 and CDR2 are SGHDT and YYEEEE. CDR3 sequence reads: CASSITGTGGVSGYTF. The CDR3 DNA is TGTGCCAGCAGTATCACCGGGACAGGGGGCGTATCTGGCTACACCTTC.

The rearrangement links TRBV11-2 to TRBJ2-7; D remains unclear. Germline CDR1 SGHAT, CDR2 FQNNGV. The V gene lost 4 bases and the J gene lost 6 bases, with 7 bases spanning the gap. This CDR3 spans 11 amino acids. Written as DNA, the CDR3 is TGTGCCAGCAGCTCGGGTTTCGAGCAGTACTTC. Translating it yields CASSSGFEQYF.

Turning to this clone: It is likely a read error: a sequence one base away is far more abundant. The chain uses TRBV7-8 and TRBJ1-2; the match to TRBD1 covers 9 bases. Germline lookup yields CDR1 SGHVS and CDR2 FQNEAQ. V lost 1 base, J lost 6 bases, and 0 bases stayed unmatched. The CDR3 has 13 residues. The DNA of the CDR3 is TGTGCCAGCAGCTTAGGGACAGGGGATGGCTACACCTTC. It translates to CASSLGTGDGYTF.

The chain couples TRBV30 to TRBJ2-6; D might be TRBD2 (5 bases). V was shortened by 2 bases and J by 4 bases, with 21 bases between the two germline ends. The CDR3 extends over 18 amino acids. Germline assignment: CDR1 GTSNPN and CDR2 SVGIG (reference sequence). CDR3 in DNA: TGTGCCTGGAGTACAATGCTGCTTGGGGAGACAGGGGCCAACGTCCTGACTTTC. Its translation is CAWSTMLLGETGANVLTF. Complete variable domain (other parts from reference TRBV30 and TRBJ2-6): SQTIHQWPATLVQPVGSPLSLECTVEGTSNPNLYWYRQAAGRGLQLLFYSVGIGQISSEVPQNLSASRPQDRQFILSSKKLLLSDSGFYLCAWSTMLLGETGANVLTFGAGSRLTVL.

As regards this clone: Other DNA sequences in this specimen translate into the identical CDR3. The V gene is TRBV5-1, the J gene TRBJ2-1; D not resolved. With 2 bases removed from V and 0 bases from J, the gap between germline ends came to 9 bases. The CDR3 is made up of 15 amino acids. Germline CDR1 SGHRS, CDR2 YFSETQ. The CDR3 spells CASSLDTSSYNEQFF. The CDR3 nucleotides read TGCGCCAGCAGCTTAGACACGAGCTCCTACAATGAGCAGTTCTTC.

This clone was seen ten or more times. The CDR3: CASSHTVGSGNTIYF. The CDR3, as DNA: TGTGCCAGCAGTCACACGGTCGGTTCTGGAAACACCATATATTTT. The rearrangement uses TRBV28 and TRBJ1-3; D gene unclear. Germline CDR1 MDHEN, CDR2 SYDVKM. The V end lost 5 bases, the J end lost 1 base, and 12 bases lay between the germline ends. The CDR3 length is 15 residues.

This chain links TRBV19 with TRBJ1-5, with D hard to call. The CDR3 sequence is 14 residues long. Per the germline V gene, CDR1 is LNHDA and CDR2 is SQIVND (reference sequence). Trimming took off 5 bases at V and 3 bases at J, with 11 bases between the two ends. DNA of the CDR3: TGTGCCAGTAGTGGTCGTCGAGACAATCAGCCCCAGCATTTT. Translation gives CASSGRRDNQPQHF.

V gene TRBV27 combines with J gene TRBJ1-5; perhaps TRBD1 as D (6 bases). V was trimmed by 4 bases and J by 4 bases, leaving 14 bases between them. The CDR3 is made up of 15 amino acids. Per germline, CDR1 MNHEY and CDR2 SMNVEV (reference sequence). The CDR3 region has the DNA TGTGCCAGCAGTTCGACCACGCAGGGGAATCAGCCCCAGCATTTT. Translation gives CASSSTTQGNQPQHF.

J is TRBJ2-7 and V is TRBV15; 7 bases line up with TRBD1. Looked up from germline, CDR1 is LNHNV and CDR2 is YYDKDF (reference sequence). The CDR3 loop spans 14 amino acids. The junction had 7 bases not matched to a gene; V was cut back by 8 bases and J by 0 bases. In DNA form, the CDR3 reads TGTGCCACCGGTATCGGGGACAGCTCCTACGAGCAGTACTTC. This encodes CATGIGDSSYEQYF.

The sample holds a few counts of this clone. The chain joins TRBV6-4 to TRBJ1-4; D remains unclear. Trimming cost V 3 bases and J 4 bases, with 9 bases left between them. This CDR3 contains 14 residues. Germline CDR1 and CDR2: MRHNA and SNTAGT. CDR3 sequence: CASSDIGVNEKLFF. CDR3 DNA: TGTGCCAGCAGTGATATTGGAGTTAATGAAAAACTGTTTTTT.

The rearrangement joins TRBV2 to TRBJ1-1; D is possibly TRBD1 (5 bases). Germline assignment: CDR1 SNHLY and CDR2 FYNNEI. V lost 3 bases and J 3 bases, leaving 11 bases between the germline ends. The CDR3 is 14 amino acids. The CDR3 here is CASSDHRRYTEAFF. CDR3 bases: TGTGCCAGCAGTGACCACAGGCGGTACACTGAAGCTTTCTTT.

The chain has TRBV11-3 and TRBJ2-2, with D perhaps matching TRBD2 (5 bases). The CDR3 covers 16 residues. V lost 1 base to trimming and J lost 1 base, with 10 bases between them. The V gene's germline CDR1 is SGHNT and CDR2 YENEEA. The CDR3 region has the DNA TGTGCCAGCAGCTTAGGGGCCGGGATGAACACCGGGGAGCTGTTTTTT. Translation gives CASSLGAGMNTGELFF. Supplemented by reference TRBV11-3 and TRBJ2-2, the full variable domain reads EAGVVQSPRYKIIEKKQPVAFWCNPISGHNTLYWYLQNLGQGPELLIRYENEEAVDDSQLPKDRFSAERLKGVDSTLKIQPAELGDSAVYLCASSLGAGMNTGELFFGEGSRLTVL.

The genes are TRBV27 and TRBJ2-4, with D unclear. There are 15 residues in the CDR3. Germline V CDR1 and CDR2: MNHEY, SMNVEV (reference sequence). Trimming left V 8 bases short and J 0 bases short, with 14 bases between. CDR3 DNA: TGTGCCAGCGGCATTGTATCCCTAGCCAAAAACATTCAGTACTTC. This codes for CASGIVSLAKNIQYF.

The chain combines TRBV2 with TRBJ1-2; possibly TRBD1 for D (5 bases). Germline CDR1 SNHLY, CDR2 FYNNEI. The length of the CDR3 is 13 residues. V was clipped by 8 bases and J by 5 bases, with 15 bases between them. This CDR3 is CASAAEQDYGYTF. In DNA form, the CDR3 reads TGTGCCAGCGCGGCGGAACAGGATTATGGCTACACCTTC.

This clone was picked up many times. V and J are TRBV29-1 and TRBJ2-1, with TRBD2 identical over 13 bases. V lost 2 bases and J lost 8; bases outside the gene matches: 6. Germline CDR1 and CDR2: SQVTM and ANQGSEA. The CDR3 has 15 residues. CDR3: CSVERTSGSSDEQFF. CDR3 DNA sequence: TGCAGCGTTGAACGGACTAGCGGGAGTTCGGATGAGCAGTTCTTC.

This clone was seen only a few times. The chain's CDR3 is CASSLGLAGGQETQYF. The CDR3 bases are TGTGCCAGCAGTTTAGGATTGGCGGGAGGTCAAGAGACCCAGTACTTC. This chain links TRBV28 with TRBJ2-5; 8 bases are shared with TRBD2. The germline gives CDR1 MDHEN, CDR2 SYDVKM. The CDR3 is 16 residues long. V dropped 2 bases and J dropped 2; count of bases not matched to a gene: 7.

The V and J genes are TRBV5-5 and TRBJ2-2; D gene uncertain. Germline V lookup: CDR1 SGHKS, CDR2 YYEKEE (reference sequence). V lost 4 bases and J 4 bases, leaving 8 bases between the germline ends. There are 13 residues in the CDR3. The DNA of the CDR3 is TGTGCCAGCAGCCCCGTTCCCACCGGGGAGCTGTTTTTT. Translation: CASSPVPTGELFF. Using reference TRBV5-5 and TRBJ2-2 for the parts outside the CDR3, the full variable domain is DAGVTQSPTHLIKTRGQQVTLRCSPISGHKSVSWYQQVLGQGPQFIFQYYEKEERGRGNFPDRFSARQFPNYSSELNVNALLLGDSALYLCASSPVPTGELFFGEGSRLTVL.

The chain uses TRBV28 and TRBJ1-1; TRBD1 agrees at 7 bases. CDR1 is MDHEN and CDR2 is SYDVKM in the germline V gene. J gave up 5 bases and V 4 bases, and 16 bases lay outside the gene matches. The CDR3 has 17 residues. CDR3 amino acids: CASSSNRPWTGPTEAFF. The CDR3, as DNA: TGTGCCAGCAGTTCCAATCGCCCCTGGACAGGTCCAACTGAAGCTTTCTTT.

As concerns this clone: Within the sample, other DNA sequences also encode this same CDR3. The chain recombines TRBV27 with TRBJ2-2, with D hard to call. CDR3 length equals 13 residues. V was clipped by 2 bases and J by 3 bases, with 4 bases between them. Germline CDR1 reads MNHEY; CDR2 reads SMNVEV (reference sequence). CDR3 protein: CASSLPYTGELFF. CDR3 nucleotides: TGTGCCAGCAGTTTACCTTACACCGGGGAGCTGTTTTTT.

This chain uses TRBV5-4 with TRBJ2-3, with 8 bases that match TRBD1. This CDR3 has 15 residues. Germline trimming cut 2 bases from V and 6 bases from J; bases unmatched to any gene: 8. Germline CDR1 reads SGHNT; CDR2 reads YYREEE (reference sequence). CDR3 residues: CASSLPGQGPDTQYF. The CDR3 region has the DNA TGTGCCAGCAGCTTACCCGGACAGGGACCCGATACGCAGTATTTT.

The CDR3 nucleotides are TGCGCCAGCAGCCCACCCTACGCTGGAAACACCATATATTTT. It translates to CASSPPYAGNTIYF. The chain has TRBV4-1 and TRBJ1-3; no definite D call. Looked up from germline, CDR1 is MGHRA and CDR2 is YSYEKL. The CDR3 consists of 14 residues. The ends were cut back, 4 bases at V and 2 bases at J, with 9 bases in the middle.